Listed here are 31 T cell receptor beta chains from one sample, sequenced in a study of T cell repertoires in cytomegalovirus infection. MiXCR, run by TCRdb on the reads, gives a single entry per CDR3 protein. Of around 100,000 distinct CDR3 sequences detected, 30% to 35% appear once; the ten largest clones hold 40% to 45%. These receptors lack a known antigen. This specimen consisted of CD8+ T cells from cultured PBMCs, obtained from culture after CMV antigen stimulation. The origin of the receptors is a human donor in good health (CMV status not recorded). Some clones in this sample may be carry-over from other donors' samples.

The V call is TRBV6-6, the J call TRBJ2-7; a weak D match, TRBD1 (5 bases). Per the germline V gene, CDR1 is MNHNY and CDR2 is SVGAGI (reference sequence). Trimming took off 4 bases at V and 3 bases at J, with 13 bases between the two ends. This CDR3 is 14 amino acids long. Here the CDR3 reads CASSSSADSYEQYF. The CDR3 DNA reads TGTGCCAGCAGTTCAAGCGCCGACAGCTACGAGCAGTACTTC.

V usage is TRBV20-1 and J usage is TRBJ1-2; D gene ambiguous. V lost 3 bases and J 4 bases, leaving 18 bases between the germline ends. The CDR3 covers 15 residues. From germline, CDR1 is DFQATT and CDR2 SNEGSKA (reference sequence). CDR3 nucleotides: TGCAGTGCTAGCCCCGAGACGGGGTTTACCTATGGCTACACCTTC. Residues: CSASPETGFTYGYTF.

CDR3: CASSPLSSLTEAFF. The CDR3 coding sequence is TGTGCCAGCAGCCCCCTATCAAGCCTCACTGAAGCTTTCTTT. The V call is TRBV7-9, the J call TRBJ1-1; D uncertain. The length of the CDR3 is 14 residues. CDR1 and CDR2 (germline): SEHNR, FQNEAQ (reference sequence). The germline V and J ends were trimmed by 5 bases and 4 bases, with 14 bases remaining between them.

The chain uses TRBV5-4 and TRBJ2-5; 7 positions agree with TRBD2. V shed 1 base, J shed 0 bases, and the junction held 6 bases outside the gene matches. The germline V gene encodes CDR1 SGHNT and CDR2 YYREEE (reference sequence). The CDR3 has 16 residues. This CDR3 is CASSLFSGVNQETQYF. The CDR3 DNA reads TGTGCCAGCAGCTTGTTCAGCGGGGTGAACCAAGAGACCCAGTACTTC. The full variable domain, completed using reference TRBV5-4 and TRBJ2-5, is ETGVTQSPTHLIKTRGQQVTLRCSSQSGHNTVSWYQQALGQGPQFIFQYYREEENGRGNFPPRFSGLQFPNYSSELNVNALELDDSALYLCASSLFSGVNQETQYFGPGTRLLVL.

The V gene is TRBV7-9, the J gene TRBJ2-3; tentatively, D is TRBD1 or TRBD2 (5 bases each). Germline loops: CDR1 SEHNR, CDR2 FQNEAQ (reference sequence). The CDR3 length is 19 residues. The V end lost 5 bases, the J end lost 2 bases, and 26 bases lay between the germline ends. This CDR3 reads CASSPRDPIPRGTTDTQYF. The CDR3 nucleotides are TGTGCCAGCAGCCCCCGGGACCCCATCCCTAGAGGAACCACAGATACGCAGTATTTT.

This clonotype was counted a few times. The chain has TRBV29-1 and TRBJ2-4; D may be TRBD2 (7 bases). V was clipped by 3 bases and J by 10 bases, with 22 bases between them. The CDR3 has 15 residues. Germline CDR1 and CDR2: SQVTM and ANQGSEA. CDR3 region: CSVDTGGGPGRIQYF. CDR3 nucleotides: TGCAGCGTTGATACGGGCGGGGGCCCGGGTAGGATTCAGTACTTC.

This clonotype appeared a few times. The chain carries TRBV7-9 and TRBJ1-4, with D maybe TRBD1 (6 bases). Germline lookup yields CDR1 SEHNR and CDR2 FQNEAQ (reference sequence). Trimming pared 4 bases from V and 5 bases from J, leaving 20 bases between. This CDR3 comprises 17 residues. The CDR3, as DNA: TGTGCCAGCAGCTCAACCCGCCCTACAGGGAACAATGAAAAACTGTTTTTT. Protein sequence: CASSSTRPTGNNEKLFF.

V usage is TRBV12-3 or TRBV12-4 and J usage is TRBJ2-7; a possible D gene is TRBD2 (6 bases). V was trimmed by 3 bases and J by 0 bases, leaving 9 bases between them. This CDR3 has 14 residues. CDR3 nucleotides: TGTGCCAGCAGTTTGGGCGGGGACTCCTACGAGCAGTACTTC. As protein: CASSLGGDSYEQYF.

The J gene is TRBJ2-3, the V gene TRBV25-1; D not certain. This CDR3 region has 13 residues. V gave up 8 bases and J gave up 0 bases, with 9 bases separating them. Germline-derived CDR1 and CDR2 are MGHDK and SYGVNS. The CDR3 DNA follows: TGTGCCAGCGCCCCTCCTAGCACAGATACGCAGTATTTT. It encodes CASAPPSTDTQYF.

This clonotype was observed many times. The chain employs TRBV7-2 and TRBJ2-3; TRBD2 aligns across 7 bases. CDR1 and CDR2 (germline): SGHTA, FQGNSA. With 5 bases clipped from V and 2 bases from J, the junction kept 10 bases outside the gene matches. This CDR3 contains 16 residues. The CDR3 DNA follows: TGTGCCAGCAGCCTCCGGACTAGTTACCTCACAGATACGCAGTATTTT. This codes for CASSLRTSYLTDTQYF.

The rearrangement joins TRBV20-1 to TRBJ2-7; D is unclear. The CDR3 is made up of 14 amino acids. With 0 bases removed from V and 1 base from J, the gap between germline ends came to 10 bases. The germline gives CDR1 DFQATT, CDR2 SNEGSKA (reference sequence). The CDR3 nucleotides are TGCAGTGCTAGAGATCGGCGGTGGTCCTACGAGCAGTACTTC. Its protein is CSARDRRWSYEQYF.

In this sample, this clonotype turned up a few times. The chain links TRBV14 to TRBJ2-1, with 8 bases identical to TRBD1. The CDR3 contains 17 residues. V dropped 1 base and J dropped 6; count of bases not matched to a gene: 11. CDR1 is SGHDN and CDR2 is FVKESK in the germline V gene. The DNA of the CDR3 is TGTGCCAGCAGCCAAGCAAGGACGGACAGGGCCGGCAATGAGCAGTTCTTC. This gives the protein CASSQARTDRAGNEQFF.

This clonotype showed up many times. The rearrangement links TRBV6-2 or TRBV6-3 to TRBJ2-1, with 12 nucleotides matching TRBD2. This CDR3 has 16 residues. J was trimmed by 4 bases and V by 6 bases; bases with no gene match: 7. The V gene's germline CDR1 is MNHEY and CDR2 SVGEGT. The CDR3 region is CASSFTSGGKYNEQFF. The CDR3 coding sequence is TGTGCCAGCAGCTTCACTAGCGGGGGGAAATACAATGAGCAGTTCTTC.

This clonotype was seen many times. This chain uses TRBV7-6 with TRBJ2-7; D may be TRBD1 (5 bases). CDR3 length: 13 residues. Looked up from germline, CDR1 is SGHVS and CDR2 is FNYEAQ. The V end lost 3 bases, the J end lost 4 bases, and 10 bases lay between the germline ends. The CDR3 sequence is CASSFDRYYEQYF. As DNA, the CDR3 is TGTGCCAGCAGCTTTGACAGATATTACGAGCAGTACTTC.

This clonotype was picked up many times. V and J are TRBV2 and TRBJ2-3, with D possibly TRBD2 on 7 matching bases. This CDR3 has 14 residues. Germline V CDR1 and CDR2: SNHLY, FYNNEI. Trimming cost V 7 bases and J 3 bases, with 14 bases left between them. This chain's CDR3 is CASKNREGTDTQYF. CDR3 coding DNA: TGTGCCAGCAAAAACAGGGAGGGGACAGATACGCAGTATTTT.

V gene TRBV19 combines with J gene TRBJ2-1, with TRBD2 identical over 8 bases. Germline V gene sequence: CDR1 LNHDA, CDR2 SQIVND (reference sequence). The CDR3 spans 16 residues. The junction had 8 bases not matched to a gene; V was cut back by 7 bases and J by 0 bases. The CDR3: CASTIGGGYSYNEQFF. CDR3 bases: TGTGCCAGTACCATCGGGGGGGGTTACTCCTACAATGAGCAGTTCTTC.

V and J are TRBV2 and TRBJ1-3, with 7 bases lining up with TRBD1. The CDR3 runs to 14 residues. Germline CDR1 is SNHLY and CDR2 is FYNNEI. The junction had 8 bases not matched to a gene; V was cut back by 4 bases and J by 8 bases. CDR3 sequence reads: CASSVDRAWDTIYF. In nucleotides, the CDR3 is TGTGCCAGCAGTGTCGACAGGGCGTGGGACACCATATATTTT.

A word on this clonotype: The missing conserved phenylalanine or tryptophan at the end of this CDR3 makes a read error likely. The chain recombines TRBV18 with TRBJ2-7; D call uncertain. The CDR3 loop spans 13 amino acids. V was clipped by 1 base and J by 3 bases, with 7 bases between them. The germline V gene encodes CDR1 KGHSH and CDR2 LQKENI. The CDR3 sequence is CASSPRGYYEQYI. The CDR3 bases are TGTGCCAGCTCACCACGGGGTTACTACGAGCAGTACATC.

This clonotype has just a few counts. The chain recombines TRBV4-3 with TRBJ1-3; D remains unclear. Germline loops: CDR1 LGHNA, CDR2 YSLEER. The V gene lost 0 bases and the J gene lost 0 bases, with 9 bases spanning the gap. The CDR3 length is 16 residues. The CDR3 DNA is TGCGCCAGCAGCCAAGATAGGCGGTCCTCTGGAAACACCATATATTTT. This codes for CASSQDRRSSGNTIYF.

The chain employs TRBV19 and TRBJ1-2; the D gene is possibly TRBD1 (6 bases). The CDR3 contains 13 residues. V was cut by 4 bases and J by 7 bases, with 13 bases left in between. Germline V gene sequence: CDR1 LNHDA, CDR2 SQIVND (reference sequence). This chain's CDR3 is CASSTEQGFGYTF. CDR3 bases: TGTGCCAGTAGTACCGAACAGGGATTTGGCTACACCTTC.

The V and J genes are TRBV4-1 and TRBJ2-2; no reliable D call. The CDR3 is made up of 14 amino acids. Germline V gene data show CDR1 as MGHRA and CDR2 as YSYEKL. Trimming took off 4 bases at V and 4 bases at J, with 10 bases between the two ends. The CDR3 DNA sequence: TGCGCCAGCAGCCCCGCGGAAAGCACCGGGGAGCTGTTTTTT. Protein sequence: CASSPAESTGELFF.

This sequence joins TRBV28 and TRBJ2-3; the D is unclear. V lost 8 bases and J lost 1, with 16 bases in between. The CDR3 sequence is 15 residues long. Germline V gene lookup returns CDR1 MDHEN and CDR2 SYDVKM. Here the CDR3 DNA reads TGTGCCAGCGGATTTATGTTAAAGGGCACAGATACGCAGTATTTT. Its protein product is CASGFMLKGTDTQYF.

This clonotype showed up many times. This chain links TRBV27 with TRBJ1-6; D gene ambiguous. Between the trimmed V and J ends, which lost 8 bases and 9 bases, there was a span of 20 bases. Germline V lookup: CDR1 MNHEY, CDR2 SMNVEV (reference sequence). The CDR3 covers 15 residues. The CDR3 DNA is TGTGCCAGCGGAGCGGCAGTAGGGTTGGCTTCACCCCTCCACTTT. It codes for CASGAAVGLASPLHF.

CDR3 DNA: TGCGCCAGCAGCTTGGACGATGGGGACATTCAGTACTTC. Residues: CASSLDDGDIQYF. V and J are TRBV5-1 and TRBJ2-4, with no clear D. The germline CDR1 and CDR2 sequences are SGHRS and YFSETQ. Trimming pared 0 bases from V and 8 bases from J, leaving 9 bases between. The CDR3 sequence is 13 residues long.

This chain connects TRBV2 to TRBJ2-2; 12 positions agree with TRBD2. The CDR3 totals 18 residues. The junction had 6 bases not matched to a gene; V was cut back by 3 bases and J by 1 base. The germline gives CDR1 SNHLY, CDR2 FYNNEI. The CDR3 here is CASSEPSGGAGNTGELFF. The DNA for the CDR3 is TGTGCCAGCAGTGAGCCTAGCGGGGGGGCCGGGAACACCGGGGAGCTGTTTTTT.

The chain joins TRBV29-1 to TRBJ2-1; 9 bases are shared with TRBD2. The germline gives CDR1 SQVTM, CDR2 ANQGSEA. The V segment lost 4 bases and the J segment 7 bases; nucleotides outside the gene matches: 8. The CDR3 length is 14 residues. The CDR3 is CSVGLSGGWNEQFF. CDR3 bases: TGCAGCGTTGGGTTAAGCGGGGGGTGGAATGAGCAGTTCTTC.

This clonotype appeared many times. The chain combines TRBV7-8 with TRBJ1-1; D is ambiguous. V was trimmed by 4 bases and J by 3 bases, leaving 12 bases between them. This CDR3 has 14 amino acids. CDR1 is SGHVS and CDR2 is FQNEAQ in the germline V gene. The CDR3 is CASSSDGGYTEAFF. The CDR3 DNA sequence: TGTGCCAGCAGCTCGGACGGAGGATACACTGAAGCTTTCTTT.

This clonotype was recorded a few times. The chain joins TRBV11-3 to TRBJ2-7; possible D gene TRBD1, 5 bases. This CDR3 region has 13 residues. Germline V lookup: CDR1 SGHNT, CDR2 YENEEA. V was pared by 0 bases and J by 5 bases, with 8 bases between. In DNA, the CDR3 is TGTGCCAGCAGCTTAGATAAAGGGGACGAGCAGTACTTC. Protein sequence: CASSLDKGDEQYF.

This clonotype was recorded once. V and J are TRBV19 and TRBJ1-5; D is perhaps TRBD1 (5 bases). The CDR3 contains 11 residues. Per the germline V gene, CDR1 is LNHDA and CDR2 is SQIVND (reference sequence). V dropped 3 bases and J dropped 9 bases, with 6 bases sitting between them. The CDR3 spells CASSIGGPQHF. CDR3 sequence (DNA): TGTGCCAGTAGTATTGGGGGGCCCCAGCATTTT.

This clonotype has at least ten counts. The chain is built from TRBV7-2 and TRBJ2-3, with D hard to call. This CDR3 region has 13 residues. Germline assignment: CDR1 SGHTA and CDR2 FQGNSA. With 6 bases removed from V and 0 bases from J, the gap between germline ends came to 7 bases. For the CDR3, the DNA is TGTGCCAGCAGGGTCGATAGCACAGATACGCAGTATTTT. Encoded protein: CASRVDSTDTQYF.

This clonotype was found a few times. V usage is TRBV5-6 and J usage is TRBJ2-3; a possible D gene is TRBD1 (5 bases). Trimming left V 1 base short and J 1 base short, with 16 bases between. The CDR3 runs 17 residues. CDR1 is SGHDT and CDR2 is YYEEEE in the germline V gene. The CDR3, as DNA: TGTGCCAGCAGCTTGAAGGTGTGGACATTCCGCACAGATACGCAGTATTTT. It encodes CASSLKVWTFRTDTQYF.